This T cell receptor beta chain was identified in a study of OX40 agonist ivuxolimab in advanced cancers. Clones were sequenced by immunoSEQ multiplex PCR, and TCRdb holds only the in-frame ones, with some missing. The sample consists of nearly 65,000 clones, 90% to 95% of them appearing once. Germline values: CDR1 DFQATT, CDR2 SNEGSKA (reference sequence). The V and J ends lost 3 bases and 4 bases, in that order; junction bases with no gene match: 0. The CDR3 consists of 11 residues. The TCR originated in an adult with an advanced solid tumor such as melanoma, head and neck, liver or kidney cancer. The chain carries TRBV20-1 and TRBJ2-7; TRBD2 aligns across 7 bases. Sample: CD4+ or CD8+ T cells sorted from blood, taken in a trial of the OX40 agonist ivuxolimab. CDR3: CSARGGYEQYF. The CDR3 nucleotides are TGCAGTGCTAGGGGGGGGTACGAGCAGTACTTC.